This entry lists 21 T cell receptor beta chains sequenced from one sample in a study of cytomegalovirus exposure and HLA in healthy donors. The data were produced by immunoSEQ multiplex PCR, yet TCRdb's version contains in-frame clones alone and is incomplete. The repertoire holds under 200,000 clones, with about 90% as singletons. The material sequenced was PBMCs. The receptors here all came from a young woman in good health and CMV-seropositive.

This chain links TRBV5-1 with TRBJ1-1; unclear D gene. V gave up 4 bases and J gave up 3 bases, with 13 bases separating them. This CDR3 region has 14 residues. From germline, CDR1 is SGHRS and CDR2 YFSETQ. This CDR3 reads CASSPPSRDTEAFF. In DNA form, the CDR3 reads TGCGCCAGCAGCCCCCCCTCTCGGGACACTGAAGCTTTCTTT.

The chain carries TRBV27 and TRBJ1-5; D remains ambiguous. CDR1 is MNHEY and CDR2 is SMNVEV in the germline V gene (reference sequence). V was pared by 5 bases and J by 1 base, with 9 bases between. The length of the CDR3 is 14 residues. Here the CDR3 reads CASSLGVSNQPQHF. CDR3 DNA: TGTGCCAGCAGTCTAGGAGTCAGCAATCAGCCCCAGCATTTT.

CDR3 protein: CASSIGRGATSNQPQHF. For the CDR3, the DNA is TGTGCCAGTAGCATCGGCCGGGGAGCAACGAGCAATCAGCCCCAGCATTTT. The V call is TRBV19, the J call TRBJ1-5; D not resolved. The CDR3 loop spans 17 amino acids. Germline values: CDR1 LNHDA, CDR2 SQIVND (reference sequence). The germline V and J ends were trimmed by 6 bases and 1 base, with 19 bases remaining between them.

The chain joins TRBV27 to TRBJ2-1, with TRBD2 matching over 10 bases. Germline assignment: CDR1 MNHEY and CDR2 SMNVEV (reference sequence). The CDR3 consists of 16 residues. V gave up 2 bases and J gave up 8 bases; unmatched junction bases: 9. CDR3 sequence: CASSLLEREGWDEQFF. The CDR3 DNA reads TGTGCCAGCAGTTTACTCGAGCGGGAGGGGTGGGATGAGCAGTTCTTC.

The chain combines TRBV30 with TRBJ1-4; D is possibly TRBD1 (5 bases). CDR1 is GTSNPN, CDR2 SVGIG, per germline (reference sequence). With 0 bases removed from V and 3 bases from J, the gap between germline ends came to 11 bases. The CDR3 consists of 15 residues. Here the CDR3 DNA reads TGTGCCTGGAGTGTAACAGGAGCTCCTAATGAAAAACTGTTTTTT. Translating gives CAWSVTGAPNEKLFF.

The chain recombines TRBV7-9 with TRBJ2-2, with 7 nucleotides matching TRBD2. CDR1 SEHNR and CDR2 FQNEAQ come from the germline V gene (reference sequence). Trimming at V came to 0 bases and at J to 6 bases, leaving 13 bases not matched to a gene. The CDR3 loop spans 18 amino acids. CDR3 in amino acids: CASSLAWAGEWSAGELFF. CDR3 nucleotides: TGTGCCAGCAGCTTAGCGTGGGCGGGAGAATGGAGTGCCGGGGAGCTGTTTTTT. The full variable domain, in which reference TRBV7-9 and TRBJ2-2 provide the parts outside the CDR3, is DTGVSQNPRHKITKRGQNVTFRCDPISEHNRLYWYRQTLGQGPEFLTYFQNEAQLEKSRLLSDRFSAERPKGSFSTLEIQRTEQGDSAMYLCASSLAWAGEWSAGELFFGEGSRLTVL.

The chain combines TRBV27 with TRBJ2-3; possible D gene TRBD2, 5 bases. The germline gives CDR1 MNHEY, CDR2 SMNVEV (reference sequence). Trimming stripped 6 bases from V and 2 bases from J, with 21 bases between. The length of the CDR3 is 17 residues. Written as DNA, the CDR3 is TGTGCCAGCAGCCGAACGGGCCTAGCTGACTCCACAGATACGCAGTATTTT. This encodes CASSRTGLADSTDTQYF.

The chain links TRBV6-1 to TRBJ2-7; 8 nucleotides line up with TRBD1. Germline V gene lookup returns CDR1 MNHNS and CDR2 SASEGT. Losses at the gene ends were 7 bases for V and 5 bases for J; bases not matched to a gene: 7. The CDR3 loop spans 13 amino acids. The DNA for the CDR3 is TGTGCCAGCACCAGGGGGCGATACAACGAGCAGTACTTC. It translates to CASTRGRYNEQYF.

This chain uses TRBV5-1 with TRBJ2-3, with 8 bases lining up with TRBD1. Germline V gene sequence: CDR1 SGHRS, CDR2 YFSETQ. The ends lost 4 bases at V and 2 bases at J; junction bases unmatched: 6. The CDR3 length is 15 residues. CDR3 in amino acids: CASSPGTGHTDTQYF. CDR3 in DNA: TGCGCCAGCAGCCCCGGGACAGGTCACACAGATACGCAGTATTTT. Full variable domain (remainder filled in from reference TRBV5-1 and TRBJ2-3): KAGVTQTPRYLIKTRGQQVTLSCSPISGHRSVSWYQQTPGQGLQFLFEYFSETQRNKGNFPGRFSGRQFSNSRSEMNVSTLELGDSALYLCASSPGTGHTDTQYFGPGTRLTVL.

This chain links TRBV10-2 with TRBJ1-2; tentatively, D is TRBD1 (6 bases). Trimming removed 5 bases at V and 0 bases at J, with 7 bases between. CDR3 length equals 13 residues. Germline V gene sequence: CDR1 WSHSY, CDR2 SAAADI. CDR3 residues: CASSTGPNYGYTF. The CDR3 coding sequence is TGCGCCAGCAGTACAGGGCCTAACTATGGCTACACCTTC.

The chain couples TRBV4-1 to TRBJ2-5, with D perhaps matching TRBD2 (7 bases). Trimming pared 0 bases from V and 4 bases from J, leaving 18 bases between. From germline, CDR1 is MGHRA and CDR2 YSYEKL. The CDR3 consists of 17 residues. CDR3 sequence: CASSQDRRGAPGETQYF. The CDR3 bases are TGCGCCAGCAGCCAAGATCGTCGGGGGGCGCCGGGAGAGACCCAGTACTTC.

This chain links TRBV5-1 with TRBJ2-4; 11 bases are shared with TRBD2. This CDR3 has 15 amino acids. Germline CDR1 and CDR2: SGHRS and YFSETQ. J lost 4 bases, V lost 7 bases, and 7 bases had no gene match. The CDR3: CASRLGLAEKNIQYF. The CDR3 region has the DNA TGCGCCAGCCGACTGGGACTAGCGGAGAAAAACATTCAGTACTTC.

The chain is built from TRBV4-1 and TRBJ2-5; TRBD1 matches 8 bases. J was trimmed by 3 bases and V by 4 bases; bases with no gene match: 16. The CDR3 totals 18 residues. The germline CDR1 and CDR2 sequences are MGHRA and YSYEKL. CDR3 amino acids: CASSLTEGGGQVEETQYF. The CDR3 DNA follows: TGCGCCAGCAGCCTCACGGAAGGAGGGGGACAGGTCGAAGAGACCCAGTACTTC.

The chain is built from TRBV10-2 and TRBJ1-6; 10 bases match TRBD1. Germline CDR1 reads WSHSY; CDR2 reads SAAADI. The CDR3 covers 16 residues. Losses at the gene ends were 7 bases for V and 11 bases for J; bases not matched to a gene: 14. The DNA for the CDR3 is TGCGCCAGCAAGATGAGGAGGGGACAGGGGCAGGCACCCCTCCACTTT. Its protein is CASKMRRGQGQAPLHF.

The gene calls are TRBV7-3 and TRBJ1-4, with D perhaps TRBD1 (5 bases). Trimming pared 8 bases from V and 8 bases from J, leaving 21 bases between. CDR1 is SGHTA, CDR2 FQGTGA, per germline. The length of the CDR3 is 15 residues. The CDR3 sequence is CASGADRRIREKLFF. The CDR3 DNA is TGTGCCAGCGGAGCTGACAGAAGGATAAGGGAAAAACTGTTTTTT.

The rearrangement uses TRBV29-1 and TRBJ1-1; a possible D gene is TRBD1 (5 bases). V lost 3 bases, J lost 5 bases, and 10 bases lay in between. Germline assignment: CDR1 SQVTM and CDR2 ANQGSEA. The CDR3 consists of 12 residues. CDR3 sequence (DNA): TGCAGCGTTGATAGGGGTGGAACTGAAGCTTTCTTT. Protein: CSVDRGGTEAFF. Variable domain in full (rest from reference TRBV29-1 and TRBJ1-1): SAVISQKPSRDICQRGTSLTIQCQVDSQVTMMFWYRQQPGQSLTLIATANQGSEATYESGFVIDKFPISRPNLTFSTLTVSNMSPEDSSIYLCSVDRGGTEAFFGQGTRLTVV.

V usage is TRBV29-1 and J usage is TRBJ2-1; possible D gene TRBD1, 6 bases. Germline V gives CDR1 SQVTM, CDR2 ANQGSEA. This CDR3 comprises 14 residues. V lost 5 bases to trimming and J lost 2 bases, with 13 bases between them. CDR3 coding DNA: TGCAGCGTTTCCAGACAGGCCCCCTACAATGAGCAGTTCTTC. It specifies CSVSRQAPYNEQFF.

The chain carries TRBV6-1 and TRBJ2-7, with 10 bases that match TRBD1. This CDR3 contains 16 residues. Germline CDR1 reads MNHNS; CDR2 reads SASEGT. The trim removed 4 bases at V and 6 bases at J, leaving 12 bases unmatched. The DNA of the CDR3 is TGTGCCAGCAGTGTAAGGATGGGACAGGGGAATCGCGAGCAGTACTTC. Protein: CASSVRMGQGNREQYF.

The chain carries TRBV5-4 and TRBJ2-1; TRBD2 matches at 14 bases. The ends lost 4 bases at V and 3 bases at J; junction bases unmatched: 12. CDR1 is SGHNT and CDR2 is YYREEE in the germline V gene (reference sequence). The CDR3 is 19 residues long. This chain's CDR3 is CASSRTQRLAGGHYNEQFF. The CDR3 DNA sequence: TGTGCCAGCAGCCGAACACAGAGACTAGCGGGAGGGCACTACAATGAGCAGTTCTTC. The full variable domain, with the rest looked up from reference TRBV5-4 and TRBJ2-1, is ETGVTQSPTHLIKTRGQQVTLRCSSQSGHNTVSWYQQALGQGPQFIFQYYREEENGRGNFPPRFSGLQFPNYSSELNVNALELDDSALYLCASSRTQRLAGGHYNEQFFGPGTRLTVL.

CDR3 nucleotides: TGTGCCAGCATATCTCCGGGGACTTACAATGAGCAGTTCTTC. Its translation: CASISPGTYNEQFF. This chain uses TRBV28 with TRBJ2-1; D possibly corresponds to TRBD2 (6 bases). In germline, CDR1 is MDHEN, CDR2 SYDVKM. The CDR3 sequence is 14 residues long. Trimming pared 7 bases from V and 4 bases from J, leaving 14 bases between.

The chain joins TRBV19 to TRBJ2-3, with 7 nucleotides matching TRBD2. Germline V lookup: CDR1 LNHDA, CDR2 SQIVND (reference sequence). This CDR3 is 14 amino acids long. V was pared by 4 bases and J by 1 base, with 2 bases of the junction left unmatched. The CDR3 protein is CASSKREGTDTQYF. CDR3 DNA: TGTGCCAGTAGTAAACGGGAGGGCACAGATACGCAGTATTTT.